Below are 21 T cell receptor beta chains sequenced from a single sample in a study of cytomegalovirus exposure and HLA in healthy donors. The PCR contained 60 Vbeta and 13 Jbeta primers. Assay: immunoSEQ multiplex PCR; the TCRdb copy retains only in-frame clones and omits some. In the table there are around 150,000 clones, about four fifths of which are singletons. The sequencing input was PBMCs. The receptors shown here come from a male donor in good health and CMV-seropositive.

V gene TRBV10-2 combines with J gene TRBJ2-7; D is possibly TRBD1 (5 bases). Per the germline V gene, CDR1 is WSHSY and CDR2 is SAAADI. With 4 bases removed from V and 0 bases from J, the gap between germline ends came to 10 bases. The CDR3 spans 14 residues. The CDR3 protein is CASSGGGNSYEQYF. The CDR3 nucleotides read TGCGCCAGCAGTGGGGGCGGTAACTCCTACGAGCAGTACTTC.

This rearrangement joins TRBV28 to TRBJ2-3, with a weak D call TRBD2 (6 bases). The CDR3 spans 16 residues. CDR1 is MDHEN, CDR2 SYDVKM, per germline. The germline V and J ends were trimmed by 9 bases and 0 bases, with 19 bases remaining between them. The CDR3: CASSGPRSWSTDTQYF. The CDR3 bases are TGTGCCAGTAGCGGCCCCCGAAGTTGGAGCACAGATACGCAGTATTTT.

On this clone itself: At one end, the junction sequence differs from germline, possibly due to a read error. This chain links TRBV4-1 with TRBJ1-2; 7 positions match TRBD1. The CDR3 contains 20 residues. Germline CDR1 MGHRA, CDR2 YSYEKL. The CDR3 DNA sequence: TGCGCCAGCGGCCATGTCTCGCGTCCGGGACAGCGACGAGTTAACTATGGCTACACCTTC. It yields the protein CASGHVSRPGQRRVNYGYTF.

The rearrangement joins TRBV19 to TRBJ1-5; weak D call: TRBD1 (5 bases). The CDR3 is 16 residues long. CDR1 is LNHDA and CDR2 is SQIVND in the germline V gene (reference sequence). V lost 5 bases to trimming and J lost 0 bases, with 14 bases between them. CDR3 residues: CASSPLRQTSNQPQHF. The CDR3 region has the DNA TGTGCCAGTAGTCCCCTTCGACAGACTAGCAATCAGCCCCAGCATTTT. Full variable domain (outside the CDR3, taken from reference TRBV19 and TRBJ1-5): DGGITQSPKYLFRKEGQNVTLSCEQNLNHDAMYWYRQDPGQGLRLIYYSQIVNDFQKGDIAEGYSVSREKKESFPLTVTSAQKNPTAFYLCASSPLRQTSNQPQHFGDGTRLSIL.

The gene calls are TRBV27 and TRBJ2-5; perhaps D is TRBD1 or TRBD2 (5 bases each). The closer fit of TRBJ2-7 to the DNA end suggests the J call may be wrong. In germline, CDR1 is MNHEY, CDR2 SMNVEV (reference sequence). The CDR3 runs to 14 residues. The CDR3 sequence: CASSFLGGSYEQYF. The CDR3 nucleotides are TGTGCCAGCAGTTTTCTTGGGGGCTCCTACGAGCAGTACTTC.

CDR3 sequence reads: CASSPGTEPGNTIYF. CDR3 sequence (DNA): TGTGCCAGCAGTCCCGGGACTGAACCTGGAAACACCATATATTTT. J is TRBJ1-3 and V is TRBV5-5, with D possibly being TRBD1 (5 bases). The CDR3 runs to 15 residues. Trimming cost V 5 bases and J 2 bases, with 14 bases left between them. CDR1 SGHKS and CDR2 YYEKEE come from the germline V gene (reference sequence).

This chain uses TRBV2 with TRBJ2-5, with 7 bases lining up with TRBD2. V was pared by 1 base and J by 5 bases, with 7 bases of the junction left unmatched. This CDR3 comprises 15 residues. Per the germline V gene, CDR1 is SNHLY and CDR2 is FYNNEI. The CDR3 DNA reads as TGTGCCAGCAGTGAAGAGGCGCAGGGAGGGGAGACCCAGTACTTC. Translation gives CASSEEAQGGETQYF.

CDR3: CATSRQGSGANVLTF. Here the CDR3 DNA reads TGTGCCACCAGCCGACAGGGCTCTGGGGCCAACGTCCTGACTTTC. The chain employs TRBV15 and TRBJ2-6; 7 bases line up with TRBD1. Trimming at V came to 5 bases and at J to 0 bases, leaving 1 base not matched to a gene. The CDR3 totals 15 residues. The germline V gene has CDR1 LNHNV and CDR2 YYDKDF (reference sequence).

This chain uses TRBV19 with TRBJ1-5; D perhaps matches TRBD1 (6 bases). Trimming shortened V by 3 bases and J by 2 bases, and 17 bases separated the two germline ends. The CDR3 is 17 residues long. CDR1 LNHDA and CDR2 SQIVND come from the germline V gene (reference sequence). The CDR3 loop is CASSISAQGLRNQPQHF. DNA of the CDR3: TGTGCCAGTAGTATTTCGGCGCAGGGGTTGCGCAATCAGCCCCAGCATTTT.

The genes are TRBV27 and TRBJ2-3; the match to TRBD2 covers 9 bases. This CDR3 spans 16 amino acids. Germline CDR1 MNHEY, CDR2 SMNVEV (reference sequence). The V segment lost 6 bases and the J segment 5 bases; nucleotides outside the gene matches: 12. CDR3 in amino acids: CASSPGGSGRLDTQYF. CDR3 nucleotide sequence: TGTGCCAGCAGCCCCGGGGGTAGCGGGAGATTAGATACGCAGTATTTT.

The chain employs TRBV5-4 and TRBJ1-2; TRBD1 matches 7 bases. The trim removed 4 bases at V and 2 bases at J, leaving 5 bases unmatched. Per germline, CDR1 SGHNT and CDR2 YYREEE (reference sequence). The CDR3 length is 14 residues. CDR3 sequence (DNA): TGTGCCAGCAGCCCCGGGACAGTAAACTATGGCTACACCTTC. It translates to CASSPGTVNYGYTF. Using reference TRBV5-4 and TRBJ1-2 for the parts outside the CDR3, the full variable domain is ETGVTQSPTHLIKTRGQQVTLRCSSQSGHNTVSWYQQALGQGPQFIFQYYREEENGRGNFPPRFSGLQFPNYSSELNVNALELDDSALYLCASSPGTVNYGYTFGSGTRLTVV.

V usage is TRBV5-1 and J usage is TRBJ1-1, with D hard to call. The germline V gene has CDR1 SGHRS and CDR2 YFSETQ. Trimming removed 3 bases at V and 3 bases at J, with 9 bases between. The CDR3 length is 13 residues. CDR3 bases: TGCGCCAGCAGCTCTGGGCCACACACTGAAGCTTTCTTT. Its translation: CASSSGPHTEAFF.

The rearrangement links TRBV5-6 to TRBJ1-5; a weak D match, TRBD1 (6 bases). Per germline, CDR1 SGHDT and CDR2 YYEEEE. V was trimmed by 0 bases and J by 5 bases, leaving 12 bases between them. This CDR3 spans 15 amino acids. The CDR3 DNA reads as TGTGCCAGCAGCTTGGGATGGGACACCGATCAGCCCCAGCATTTT. Translating gives CASSLGWDTDQPQHF.

The genes are TRBV10-1 and TRBJ1-4; perhaps TRBD1 as D (6 bases). Germline CDR1 WNHNN, CDR2 SYGVQD (reference sequence). V shed 6 bases and J shed 8 bases, with 10 bases lying between them. The CDR3 has 12 residues. CDR3 nucleotides: TGCGCCAGCAGAGGCACAGGGGAAAAACTGTTTTTT. Translation gives CASRGTGEKLFF.

The rearrangement links TRBV5-1 to TRBJ2-1; TRBD2 matches at 9 bases. The CDR3 has 15 amino acids. Trimming removed 5 bases from V and 3 bases from J; junction bases left unmatched: 6. CDR1 SGHRS and CDR2 YFSETQ come from the germline V gene. The CDR3: CASRQLAGDYNEQFF. The CDR3 DNA sequence: TGCGCCAGCAGGCAACTAGCGGGTGACTACAATGAGCAGTTCTTC.

This chain connects TRBV6-5 to TRBJ1-5; D is unresolved. This CDR3 has 14 amino acids. Germline V lookup: CDR1 MNHEY, CDR2 SVGAGI. V lost 4 bases and J lost 2, with 9 bases in between. The CDR3 region is CASSFGRGNQPQHF. CDR3 sequence (DNA): TGTGCCAGCAGTTTCGGTCGGGGCAATCAGCCCCAGCATTTT.

V gene TRBV4-3 combines with J gene TRBJ2-7; D is unclear. The CDR3 runs to 17 residues. Trimming took off 0 bases at V and 0 bases at J, with 15 bases between the two ends. CDR1 is LGHNA and CDR2 is YSLEER in the germline V gene. CDR3 amino acids: CASSQDRSAHISYEQYF. CDR3 sequence (DNA): TGCGCCAGCAGCCAAGATCGAAGCGCCCATATCTCCTACGAGCAGTACTTC.

The J gene is TRBJ2-2, the V gene TRBV6-6, with D perhaps TRBD1 (6 bases). There are 15 residues in the CDR3. CDR1 is MNHNY, CDR2 SVGAGI, per germline (reference sequence). V lost 6 bases, J lost 0 bases, and 11 bases lay in between. In nucleotides, the CDR3 is TGTGCCAGCAGATGGGACATACCGAACACCGGGGAGCTGTTTTTT. As protein: CASRWDIPNTGELFF.

This chain uses TRBV6-5 with TRBJ1-1, with TRBD1 matching 10 bases. This CDR3 contains 13 residues. V shed 5 bases, J shed 7 bases, and the junction held 4 bases outside the gene matches. Germline V gene data show CDR1 as MNHEY and CDR2 as SVGAGI. CDR3 nucleotides: TGTGCCAGCAGTGGGGGACAGGGGCTTGAAGCTTTCTTT. It yields the protein CASSGGQGLEAFF.

The J gene is TRBJ1-2, the V gene TRBV2; D gene uncertain. With 10 bases removed from V and 4 bases from J, the gap between germline ends came to 10 bases. Looked up from germline, CDR1 is SNHLY and CDR2 is FYNNEI. This CDR3 comprises 11 residues. The CDR3 nucleotides read TGTGCCAAGGAGAGTCTCTATGGCTACACCTTC. Its protein product is CAKESLYGYTF.

This chain joins TRBV19 and TRBJ1-1; 8 positions match TRBD1. The trim removed 5 bases at V and 2 bases at J, leaving 10 bases unmatched. The CDR3 totals 16 residues. In germline, CDR1 is LNHDA, CDR2 SQIVND (reference sequence). The DNA for the CDR3 is TGTGCCAGTAGTCTCTGGACAGGGATCGGAAACACTGAAGCTTTCTTT. Protein sequence: CASSLWTGIGNTEAFF.